This T cell receptor (beta chain) was retrieved from a study of control samples from healthy donors and cancer patients. TCRdb's table, derived via immunoSEQ multiplex PCR, lists solely in-frame clones and lacks some. The sample has 55,000 to 70,000 clones; 80% to 95% are singletons. Trimming took 7 bases from V and 5 from J; bases not matched to a gene: 17. The CDR3 contains 17 residues. In germline, CDR1 is MNHEY, CDR2 SMNVEV (reference sequence). The chain employs TRBV27 and TRBJ1-1; 9 nucleotides align to TRBD1. The sample comprised PBMCs. The sequence was collected from a man under 40 with colorectal cancer. The CDR3 here is CASTYLTPGTGFTEAFF. DNA for the CDR3: TGTGCCAGCACTTACCTCACTCCCGGGACAGGGTTTACTGAAGCTTTCTTT.